The clone carrying this T cell receptor beta chain was seen only a few times. Its antigen is unidentified. Losses at the gene ends were 3 bases for V and 14 bases for J; bases not matched to a gene: 10. The CDR3 extends over 14 amino acids. This specimen belongs to a study of T-cell memory formation after mild COVID-19. Study overall: TCR clusters showed largely donor specificity. Findings and limits, study-wide: Mainly CM and EM harbored the contracting CD4+ clones; mainly EMRA harbored the CD8+ ones.

TCRdb re-called the 5' RACE reads with MiXCR, one entry per CDR3 protein. The sample lists about 350,000 distinct CDR3 sequences, 20% to 25% occurring once. This receptor was identified in a man between 18 and 29 years old who had mild COVID-19 (a few samples of this study predate the infection). Cell type and time point are not known. V is TRBV12-3 or TRBV12-4 and J is TRBJ1-6; 7 bases are a match to TRBD1. Sequenced material: PBMCs or a T cell subset sorted from them (not recorded which). The CDR3 bases are TGTGCCAGCAGTTTTCCGGGACAGTTCTCCTCCCTCCACTTT. Its protein is CASSFPGQFSSLHF.